The clone carrying this TCR beta chain occurred many times. This CDR3 has 13 residues. CDR1 DFQATT and CDR2 SNEGSKA come from the germline V gene (reference sequence). Trimming pared 5 bases from V and 4 bases from J, leaving 11 bases between. Described time point: sample taken at primary tumor resection. From tumor, nontumor lung or frozen PBMC, whole RNA was taken unsorted for sequencing. This specimen belongs to a study of spatial heterogeneity in lung cancer. Overall study: Sequence detection consistently recorded a greater number of beta-chain than alpha-chain sequences.

Every molecule of TCR cDNA had its own unique molecular identifier. TCRdb re-derived calls from the 5' RACE reads in MiXCR, one entry per CDR3 protein. Found here are 24,000 or so distinct CDR3 sequences, more than 6.5% of them singletons; the top ten hold more than 13%. The genes are TRBV20-1 and TRBJ1-4; a possible D gene is TRBD1 (5 bases). This specimen was PBMCs, taken at surgery. The clonotype was recovered from a male donor with early-stage non-small cell lung cancer. DNA for the CDR3: TGCAGTGCTGACAGAATAGTTAATGAAAAACTGTTTTTT. Translating gives CSADRIVNEKLFF.